These T cell receptor beta chains were read from a single sample in a study of T cells in Graves' hyperthyroidism and ophthalmopathy. Via MiXCR, TCRdb re-called the multiplex PCR reads, giving one row per CDR3 protein. The sample carries about 420,000 distinct CDR3 sequences, less than 20% recorded once. Sequencing input: blood. Receptors were obtained from a woman aged 18 to 35 with Graves' hyperthyroidism. Each CDR3 is given with its conserved first and last residue. Fields, in order: V gene, J gene, clone size, CDR3 protein. Clone size is shown for a subset of rows, as once, few, many or a class of expanded clone.

TRBV12-3/TRBV12-4	TRBJ1-4	many	CASMPNRGLWEKLFF
TRBV29-1	TRBJ1-1	NA	CSFSGTGHTEAFF
TRBV6-1	TRBJ2-7	many	CASSGTGWAKSYEQYF
TRBV10-3	TRBJ2-3	few	CAIGGLADNTDTQYF
TRBV24-1	TRBJ1-2	few	CATSDGQGGYTF
TRBV6-1	TRBJ2-5	many	CASSARTGQETQYF
TRBV7-2	TRBJ2-1	many	CASSLAPPYEQFF
TRBV6-1	TRBJ2-5	many	CASSSLGQETQYF
TRBV28	TRBJ2-7	NA	CASRRGEQGVDEQYF
TRBV2	TRBJ2-3	many	CASSASSTPDTQYF
TRBV19	TRBJ2-7	NA	CASSIWTAYEQYF
TRBV5-5	TRBJ2-5	many	CASRGARGRQETQYF
TRBV6-1	TRBJ2-6	NA	CASRDGGAGANVLTF
TRBV11-3	TRBJ2-3	many	CASSLEGRAGTDTQYF
TRBV7-9	TRBJ2-1	many	CASSSATEYNEQFF
TRBV28	TRBJ2-5	many	CASSPKRGSEETQYF
TRBV3-1	TRBJ2-5	NA	CASSLSGPKETQYF
TRBV2	TRBJ1-5	many	CASSEQGFSNQPQHF
TRBV5-1	TRBJ2-7	few	CASRKWFRGYLGEQYF
TRBV6-1	TRBJ1-3	many	CASSSLAGNTIYF
TRBV5-1	TRBJ2-5	NA	CASTPAASGGGETQYF
TRBV28	TRBJ2-7	many	CASRGPGEYEQYF
TRBV4-2	TRBJ2-7	NA	CASSPPRPSGGIREQYF
TRBV27	TRBJ2-3	few	CASSTPSGRAIDTQYF
TRBV6-1	TRBJ1-2	many	CASSEAPALRDYGYTF
TRBV6-1	TRBJ1-2	many	CASGRARVPELDGYTF
TRBV7-6	TRBJ1-4	few	CASSLVQGGKLFF
TRBV19	TRBJ2-3	NA	CASSIDAGGDTQYF
TRBV6-2/TRBV6-3	TRBJ2-2	many	CASSQGTANTGELFF
TRBV11-3	TRBJ1-2	NA	CASSAGQGNDYGYTF
TRBV20-1	TRBJ1-2	many	CSARPPGGYGYTF
TRBV19	TRBJ1-5	NA	CASSAGTQDSNQPQHF
TRBV5-5	TRBJ2-5	many	CASSLADRPGAETQYF
TRBV7-9	TRBJ2-1	many	CASRTSGNEQFF
TRBV4-1	TRBJ2-5	NA	CASSQDSERTVVRTQYF
TRBV5-4	TRBJ2-5	NA	CASSSGVGGRQETQYF
TRBV20-1	TRBJ2-7	many	CSAKLAGGLKSYEQYF
TRBV5-4	TRBJ2-7	NA	CASSFGAYYEQYF
TRBV12-3/TRBV12-4	TRBJ1-2	many	CASSLEPYGYTF
TRBV27	TRBJ2-1	NA	CASSSAGTGGNEQFF
TRBV5-8	TRBJ2-3	NA	CASSLEGRLAGATDTQYF
TRBV20-1	TRBJ2-5	few	CSAAGRSLETQYF
TRBV20-1	TRBJ2-7	many	CSASRAGGSSYEQYF
TRBV2	TRBJ1-5	few	CASSAYQRNQPQHF
TRBV5-1	TRBJ2-1	many	CASSPRDKDYNEQFF
TRBV7-3	TRBJ2-2	many	CASSHGRPTGELFF
TRBV29-1	TRBJ2-2	many	CSVGLGDTGELFF
TRBV20-1	TRBJ2-1	many	CSAQSPGARGYNEQFF
TRBV5-5	TRBJ2-7	many	CASSFGDRGYEQYF
TRBV6-1	TRBJ2-2	few	CASKSGGDTGELFF
TRBV5-6	TRBJ2-7	many	CASSKIYEQYF
TRBV4-2	TRBJ2-3	few	CASSQEGRGTDTQYF
TRBV12-5	TRBJ1-2	few	CASGLSGVVGYTF
TRBV11-2	TRBJ2-1	many	CASSSSHYNEQFF